This T cell receptor (beta chain) was sequenced for a study of OX40 agonist ivuxolimab in advanced cancers. This CDR3 is 15 amino acids long. CDR1 SGHRS and CDR2 YFSETQ come from the germline V gene. Trimming took 0 bases from V and 1 from J, leaving 11 bases between them. Only in-frame clones appear in the TCRdb table, and some are missing; sequencing was by immunoSEQ multiplex PCR. The table includes about 48,000 clones, roughly 90% detected once. This clonotype was sampled from an adult with an advanced solid tumor such as melanoma, head and neck, liver or kidney cancer. The V gene is TRBV5-1, the J gene TRBJ2-7, with D perhaps being TRBD1 or TRBD2 (5 bases each). This sample comprised CD4+ or CD8+ T cells sorted from blood, obtained in a trial of the OX40 agonist ivuxolimab. The CDR3 protein is CASSLAYEGSYEQYF. The DNA for the CDR3 is TGCGCCAGCAGCTTGGCCTACGAGGGGTCCTACGAGCAGTACTTC. The variable domain in full, completed from reference TRBV5-1 and TRBJ2-7, reads KAGVTQTPRYLIKTRGQQVTLSCSPISGHRSVSWYQQTPGQGLQFLFEYFSETQRNKGNFPGRFSGRQFSNSRSEMNVSTLELGDSALYLCASSLAYEGSYEQYFGPGTRLTVT.